Listed below are T cell receptor beta chains from one sample, sequenced in a study of blood T cell repertoires in COVID-19. Libraries were prepared by immunoSEQ multiplex PCR; TCRdb keeps only in-frame clonotypes and omits some of them. The sample carries 300,000 to 400,000 clones, roughly 90% recorded once. The sample was PBMCs or T cells enriched from blood (not recorded which). The receptors come from a woman in her 30s who had been exposed to COVID-19. Each CDR3 is given with its conserved first and last residue. The order of the fields is V gene, J gene, D gene, clone size, CDR3 DNA, CDR3 protein. The D gene is left open where the match is weak. Size is omitted from some rows. Given values are once, few, many or a class for expanded clones.

TRBV6-6	TRBJ1-4	TRBD1	-	TGTGCCAGCAACACCGGGACAGGGTATAATGAAAAACTGTTTTTT	CASNTGTGYNEKLFF
TRBV7-8	TRBJ1-5	-	-	TGTGCCAGCAGCACCGGGAACCGGGCTCAGCCCCAGCATTTT	CASSTGNRAQPQHF
TRBV27	TRBJ1-2	-	few	TGTGCCAGCAGCCCCTGGGGGCAGGGTGTGTACTATGGCTACACCTTC	CASSPWGQGVYYGYTF
TRBV21-1	TRBJ1-1	-	-	TGTGCCAGCAGGAAACAGGGGGCATCCGCTGAAGCTTTCTTT	CASRKQGASAEAFF
TRBV11-2	TRBJ1-4	TRBD1	-	TGTGCCAGCACACCCTGCCGGACAGGTCGAAATGAAAAACTGTTTTTT	CASTPCRTGRNEKLFF
TRBV5-1	TRBJ1-1	-	-	TGCGCCAGCAGGGGCAGCCGGAACACTGAAGCTTTCTTT	CASRGSRNTEAFF
TRBV5-1	TRBJ1-1	TRBD1	-	TGCGCCAGCAGACAGGGACAGGAGCTCTTGAACACTGAAGCTTTCTTT	CASRQGQELLNTEAFF
TRBV7-2	TRBJ1-2	-	-	TGTGCCAGCAGCTTTGAGGGCTTCTACTATGGCTACACCTTC	CASSFEGFYYGYTF
TRBV30	TRBJ2-3	-	-	TGTGCCTGGACCCGTAGAAGCACAGATACGCAGTATTTT	CAWTRRSTDTQYF
TRBV11-2	TRBJ2-1	-	-	TGTGCCAGCAGCTCGCCCCATGGTTCGGATGAGCAGTTCTTC	CASSSPHGSDEQFF
TRBV19	TRBJ2-1	-	-	TGTGCCAGTAGTATAGGAGACAGGGAGCAGTTCTTC	CASSIGDREQFF
TRBV18	TRBJ1-2	TRBD1	-	TGTGCCAGCTCACCCAGGACAGGGGGCGAGAGCTATGGCTACACCTTC	CASSPRTGGESYGYTF
TRBV6-5	TRBJ2-1	TRBD2	-	TGTGCCAGCAGTTACTTCGGGACTAGCGAAGATGAGCAGTTCTTC	CASSYFGTSEDEQFF
TRBV4-1	TRBJ1-2	TRBD1	-	TGCGCCAGCAGCCACCCACCCGGGACAGGGGGCAGGAGGTACTATGGCTACACCTTC	CASSHPPGTGGRRYYGYTF
TRBV11-3	TRBJ2-5	TRBD2	-	TGTGCCAGCAGAACGGCTAGCGGGGGTCGAAAGACCCAGTACTTC	CASRTASGGRKTQYF
TRBV13	TRBJ2-7	-	few	TGTGCCAGCAGCTCCACCTACGAGCAGTACTTC	CASSSTYEQYF
TRBV11-3	TRBJ2-2	-	-	TGTGCCAGCAGCCCGGGTTCGGCCACCGGGGAGCTGTTTTTT	CASSPGSATGELFF
TRBV7-9	TRBJ1-1	TRBD1	-	TGTGCCAGCAGCTTATTCGAAGGGACAGCTAAAGAAGCTTTCTTT	CASSLFEGTAKEAFF
TRBV7-9	TRBJ2-2	-	-	TGTGCCAGCAGCCTCCTCCGGGGGGCGGGGACATTGAACACCGGGGAGCTGTTTTTT	CASSLLRGAGTLNTGELFF
TRBV3-1/TRBV3-2	TRBJ2-3	TRBD2	-	TGTGCCAGCAGCCATTCAGAGCGGGGGAGCACAGATACGCAGTATTTT	CASSHSERGSTDTQYF
TRBV7-8	TRBJ2-5	-	-	TGTGCCAGCAGCTTAGTTGGGCAGGGTCATGAGACCCAGTACTTC	CASSLVGQGHETQYF
TRBV7-9	TRBJ1-2	-	few	TGTGCCAGCAGCTTCCTTGGGCAGCCCGATGGCTACACCTTC	CASSFLGQPDGYTF
TRBV5-4	TRBJ2-3	TRBD2	-	TGTGCCAGCAGCCCTATGACCGTGGGCGGGGGGACAGATACGCAGTATTTT	CASSPMTVGGGTDTQYF
TRBV7-6	TRBJ1-1	TRBD1	once	TGTGCCAGCAGCTTAGCGACGGCAGGGGGCACTGAAGCTTTCTTT	CASSLATAGGTEAFF
TRBV7-8	TRBJ1-1	-	few	TGTGCCAGCAGCTTATCGGGTTTCCAAAAAATGAACACTGAAGCTTTCTTT	CASSLSGFQKMNTEAFF
TRBV4-2	TRBJ2-1	TRBD2	-	TGTGCCAGCAGCCCAGTAGGGACGGGAGGATACAATGAGCAGTTCTTC	CASSPVGTGGYNEQFF
TRBV19	TRBJ1-5	TRBD1	-	TGTGCCAGTAGTATAGTTAAACAGGGGAATCAGCCCCAGCATTTT	CASSIVKQGNQPQHF
TRBV18	TRBJ1-4	TRBD1	-	TGTGCCAGCTCACTGCGACAGGGGACTTTAAATGAAAAACTGTTTTTT	CASSLRQGTLNEKLFF
TRBV14	TRBJ1-1	TRBD1	-	TGTGCCAGCAGGACAGGGGGGACCACTGAAGCTTTCTTT	CASRTGGTTEAFF
TRBV3-1/TRBV3-2	TRBJ1-4	-	-	TGTGCCAGCAGCCAAGGTGCACAGTCTAATGAAAAACTGTTTTTT	CASSQGAQSNEKLFF
TRBV7-5	TRBJ2-5	-	-	TGTGCCAGAAGCCTCCCCGGACTAGCGGGGGGCCAAGAGACCCAGTACTTC	CARSLPGLAGGQETQYF
TRBV29-1	TRBJ2-3	TRBD2	-	TGCAGCGTCATGGGGACTAGGTGGGGAGATACGCAGTATTTT	CSVMGTRWGDTQYF
TRBV11-2	TRBJ2-7	-	-	TGTGCCAGCAGCACCCAAGGGGGGGGCGAGCAGTACTTC	CASSTQGGGEQYF
TRBV5-6	TRBJ1-5	-	-	TGTGCCAGCAGCCGCCTTGACAGGAACGAAAATCAGCCCCAGCATTTT	CASSRLDRNENQPQHF
TRBV25-1	TRBJ1-2	-	once	TGTGCCAGCACCGGGACACCCTCTAACTATGGCTACACCTTC	CASTGTPSNYGYTF
TRBV9	TRBJ2-3	-	-	TGTGCCAGCAGCGTAACCGGGCGCCAGGGTACGCAGTATTTT	CASSVTGRQGTQYF
TRBV4-3	TRBJ2-1	-	-	TGCGCCAGCAGCGGGGCCGCGGGACAGCGATACAATGAGCAGTTCTTC	CASSGAAGQRYNEQFF
TRBV7-2	TRBJ2-3	TRBD2	-	TGTGCCAGCAGCCCGGGGGGGCTGACAGATACGCAGTATTTT	CASSPGGLTDTQYF
TRBV5-4	TRBJ2-5	TRBD1	-	TGTGCCAGCAGCCCCCGGGACAGGGCCGGAGAGACCCAGTACTTC	CASSPRDRAGETQYF
TRBV20-1	TRBJ1-2	-	once	TGCAGTGCTAGAGCCCGGAGTGGCTACACCTTC	CSARARSGYTF
TRBV4-2	TRBJ1-1	-	-	TGTGCCAGCAGCCAAAACCATGCTAGAACTGAAGCTTTCTTT	CASSQNHARTEAFF
TRBV18	TRBJ2-3	TRBD2	-	TGTGCCAGCTCACCAGAGAGTAGCGGGGGGTTCACAGATACGCAGTATTTT	CASSPESSGGFTDTQYF